This T cell receptor (beta chain) derives from a study of CD8 T cells in ankylosing spondylitis. General study points: Blood of patients with ankylosing spondylitis appeared to be characterized by a TCR beta motif of eight highly homologous variants. Clones tied to disease were said to be significantly enriched in matched ankylosing spondylitis synovial fluid.

This clonotype has only a few counts. Its antigen is as yet unknown. Between the trimmed V and J ends, which lost 6 bases and 4 bases, there was a span of 22 bases. CDR3 length equals 16 residues. CDR1 and CDR2 from the germline V gene are MGHRA and YSYEKL. By quantitative 5'-RACE with molecular barcodes, the TCR beta libraries were made. One entry per CDR3 protein, called by TCRdb with MiXCR from the 5' RACE reads. The sample lists around 250,000 distinct CDR3 sequences, 32% occurring once. The chain uses TRBV4-1 and TRBJ2-7; D may be TRBD1 or TRBD2 (5 bases each). The specimen was blood, either unsorted or a sorted T cell fraction (not recorded which). This clonotype was obtained from a male donor with ankylosing spondylitis or in good health (not recorded which). The CDR3 loop is CASSHTVAGSKYEQYF. The DNA for the CDR3 is TGCGCCAGCAGTCACACTGTGGCAGGGAGTAAGTACGAGCAGTACTTC.